This note documents a single T cell receptor (beta chain) sequence. Sequencing was performed with immunoSEQ multiplex PCR; in TCRdb, only in-frame clones are kept and a portion is missing. The profile shows 4,300 or so clones, nearly 85% of them singletons. This specimen comes from a study of hypomethylating agent response in myelodysplastic syndrome. No T-cell subset sorting was done; bone marrow was analyzed in bulk. Germline values: CDR1 SNHLY, CDR2 FYNNEI. This CDR3 has 14 residues. Trimming pared 1 base from V and 6 bases from J, leaving 12 bases between. The V and J genes are TRBV2 and TRBJ1-2, with a weak D call TRBD1 (6 bases). The source is a human donor with myelodysplastic syndrome. The sequencing here drew on bone marrow, taken before or after starting hypomethylating agent treatment for myelodysplastic syndrome (not recorded which). CDR3 region: CASSEGQVRNGYTF. In DNA, the CDR3 is TGTGCCAGCAGTGAAGGACAGGTTAGGAATGGCTACACCTTC.